These 13 T cell receptor beta chains were sequenced from one sample in a study of cytomegalovirus exposure and HLA in healthy donors (dated by TCRdb to about 2017). Library construction relied on the immunoSEQ multiplex PCR assay. In TCRdb, the immuneACCESS table is reduced to in-frame sequences with V and J assigned. These tables do not hold every clone; where another copy was compared, an unresolved V gene accounts for under half, and the others remain unexplained. For this sample there are about 76,000 clones; about 93% appear just once. The ten largest clones represent under 2% of the sample. The specimen sequenced was PBMCs. The source of these receptors is a woman aged 18-29 years in good health and CMV-seropositive.

This chain uses TRBV2 with TRBJ1-6; possible D gene TRBD1, 6 bases. Per the germline V gene, CDR1 is SNHLY and CDR2 is FYNNEI. This CDR3 region has 15 residues. Trimming stripped 6 bases from V and 5 bases from J, with 14 bases between. CDR3 in DNA: TGTGCCAGCAGACTAGGGGGTCTAAATAATTCACCCCTCCACTTT. This encodes CASRLGGLNNSPLHF.

The rearrangement joins TRBV6-6 to TRBJ2-5; the match to TRBD2 covers 10 bases. With V trimmed by 6 bases and J by 3 bases, 7 bases remained unmatched. The CDR3 length is 15 residues. The germline CDR1 and CDR2 sequences are MNHNY and SVGAGI (reference sequence). CDR3 DNA sequence: TGTGCCAGCAGAAAACTAGCGGGGACGAAAGAGACCCAGTACTTC. As protein: CASRKLAGTKETQYF.

J is TRBJ2-3 and V is TRBV5-1, with 8 nucleotides matching TRBD2. In germline, CDR1 is SGHRS, CDR2 YFSETQ. The CDR3 contains 16 residues. Trimming took 0 bases from V and 2 from J; bases not matched to a gene: 5. This chain's CDR3 is CASSLATLADTDTQYF. The DNA for the CDR3 is TGCGCCAGCAGCTTGGCCACACTAGCGGACACAGATACGCAGTATTTT.

This clone is a singleton in its sample. This sequence joins TRBV30 and TRBJ2-3; D gene uncertain. Trimming cost V 0 bases and J 3 bases, with 10 bases left between them. From germline, CDR1 is GTSNPN and CDR2 SVGIG (reference sequence). The CDR3 is 14 residues long. The CDR3 loop reads CAWSVERATDTQYF. For the CDR3, the DNA is TGTGCCTGGAGTGTAGAGCGTGCAACAGATACGCAGTATTTT.

The rearrangement uses TRBV2 and TRBJ2-1, with 10 nucleotides matching TRBD2. The germline V gene encodes CDR1 SNHLY and CDR2 FYNNEI. V dropped 1 base and J dropped 0; count of bases not matched to a gene: 15. The CDR3 consists of 21 residues. The CDR3 nucleotides read TGTGCCAGCAGTGAAGGGTTTGGGATAGCGGGAGGATTAATCTCCTACAATGAGCAGTTCTTC. Translating gives CASSEGFGIAGGLISYNEQFF.

This chain joins TRBV6-1 and TRBJ2-5; TRBD2 is a possible D gene (5 bases). This CDR3 has 14 residues. With 1 base removed from V and 5 bases from J, the gap between germline ends came to 11 bases. Germline V CDR1 and CDR2: MNHNS, SASEGT. The CDR3 nucleotides are TGTGCCAGCAGTGAAGGAATATCGGGGGAGACCCAGTACTTC. Translating it yields CASSEGISGETQYF.

The chain uses TRBV5-1 and TRBJ2-1; maybe TRBD2 (5 bases). Germline CDR1 SGHRS, CDR2 YFSETQ. The CDR3 is made up of 16 amino acids. V shed 0 bases and J shed 3 bases, with 13 bases lying between them. The CDR3 region has the DNA TGCGCCAGCAGCTTGGCTGCGGGCCGAATCTACAATGAGCAGTTCTTC. This translates into CASSLAAGRIYNEQFF.

V is TRBV11-3 and J is TRBJ2-7, with TRBD2 identical over 9 bases. Germline V gene sequence: CDR1 SGHNT, CDR2 YENEEA. The CDR3 contains 15 residues. V shed 2 bases, J shed 3 bases, and the junction held 5 bases outside the gene matches. The CDR3 DNA sequence: TGTGCCAGCAGCTTATCTAGCGGGATAAACTACGAGCAGTACTTC. As protein: CASSLSSGINYEQYF.

In this sample, this clone turned up once. The rearrangement joins TRBV7-9 to TRBJ1-2, with a weak D call TRBD1 (6 bases). V was pared by 5 bases and J by 3 bases, with 16 bases between. There are 15 residues in the CDR3. Germline V gene sequence: CDR1 SEHNR, CDR2 FQNEAQ (reference sequence). The CDR3 DNA reads as TGTGCCAGCAGCCGACAGGTGGGATACGACTATGGCTACACCTTC. Encoded protein: CASSRQVGYDYGYTF.

This clone was seen once. The DNA of the CDR3 is TGCGCCAGCAGCTTGAATTCAGCTAGCGGGGTTGTCAATGAGCAGTTCTTC. This sequence encodes CASSLNSASGVVNEQFF. V usage is TRBV5-1 and J usage is TRBJ2-1, with 9 positions matching TRBD2. The ends lost 1 base at V and 6 bases at J; junction bases unmatched: 11. The CDR3 has 17 residues. The germline gives CDR1 SGHRS, CDR2 YFSETQ.

In DNA, the CDR3 is TGTGCCAGCAGCTTAGACCAGCGGGGGGCCCAAGAGACCCAGTACTTC. Residues: CASSLDQRGAQETQYF. J is TRBJ2-5 and V is TRBV7-9, with 9 positions matching TRBD2. Germline V gene data show CDR1 as SEHNR and CDR2 as FQNEAQ (reference sequence). V lost 1 base to trimming and J lost 1 base; unmatched junction nucleotides: 4. CDR3 size: 16 residues.

The rearrangement uses TRBV19 and TRBJ1-1; the match to TRBD1 covers 9 bases. V lost 10 bases and J lost 1; bases outside the gene matches: 7. CDR3 size: 14 residues. CDR1 and CDR2 (germline): LNHDA, SQIVND (reference sequence). The chain's CDR3 is CATRTGEGNTEAFF. In DNA, the CDR3 is TGTGCCACCCGGACAGGGGAGGGGAACACTGAAGCTTTCTTT.

The chain recombines TRBV5-1 with TRBJ2-2, with 9 bases aligning to TRBD1. The germline gives CDR1 SGHRS, CDR2 YFSETQ. After removal of 0 bases from V and 3 bases from J, the junction contained 9 bases not matched to a gene. The CDR3 is 18 residues long. CDR3 sequence: CASSLGRSGTGYTGELFF. The CDR3 DNA follows: TGCGCCAGCAGCTTGGGGCGTTCCGGGACAGGGTACACCGGGGAGCTGTTTTTT.